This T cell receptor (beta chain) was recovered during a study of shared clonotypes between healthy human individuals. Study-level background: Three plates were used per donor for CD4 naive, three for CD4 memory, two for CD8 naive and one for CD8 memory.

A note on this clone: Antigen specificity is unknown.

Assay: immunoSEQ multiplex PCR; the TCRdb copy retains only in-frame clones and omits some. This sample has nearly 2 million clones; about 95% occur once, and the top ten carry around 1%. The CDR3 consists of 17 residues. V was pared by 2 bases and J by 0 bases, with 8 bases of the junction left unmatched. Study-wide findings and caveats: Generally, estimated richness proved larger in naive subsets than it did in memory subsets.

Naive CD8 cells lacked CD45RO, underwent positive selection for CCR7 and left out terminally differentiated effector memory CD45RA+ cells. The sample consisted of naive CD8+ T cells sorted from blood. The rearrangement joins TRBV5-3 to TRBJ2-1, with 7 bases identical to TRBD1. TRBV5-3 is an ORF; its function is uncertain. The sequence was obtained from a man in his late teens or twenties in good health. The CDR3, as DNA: TGTGCCAGAAGCTTTACAGGGGCCCCGAGCTCCTACAATGAGCAGTTCTTC. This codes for CARSFTGAPSSYNEQFF.